The 16 T cell receptor beta chains in this list originate from one sample, sequenced in a study of cytomegalovirus exposure and HLA in healthy donors. The repertoire was sequenced with immunoSEQ multiplex PCR; TCRdb's copy has only in-frame clones and lacks some. The sample has about 180,000 clones, roughly 85% seen once. Sequences were obtained from PBMCs. Every receptor here comes from a young man in good health and CMV-seropositive.

This clone appeared a few times. This chain uses TRBV5-1 with TRBJ1-2, with a possible D match to TRBD1 (6 bases). The CDR3 length is 14 residues. Trimming took 5 bases from V and 4 from J, leaving 15 bases between them. Per the germline V gene, CDR1 is SGHRS and CDR2 is YFSETQ. CDR3 protein: CASSLEGQTYGYTF. In DNA, the CDR3 is TGCGCCAGCAGTTTAGAGGGACAAACCTATGGCTACACCTTC.

V usage is TRBV5-4 and J usage is TRBJ1-2; TRBD1 matches 10 bases. Looked up from germline, CDR1 is SGHNT and CDR2 is YYREEE (reference sequence). The CDR3 is 16 amino acids. With V trimmed by 4 bases and J by 1 base, 7 bases remained unmatched. CDR3 loop: CASSPGQGKLNYGYTF. CDR3 sequence (DNA): TGTGCCAGCAGCCCGGGACAGGGGAAGCTTAACTATGGCTACACCTTC.

The chain uses TRBV11-2 and TRBJ1-1; 9 bases match TRBD1. The CDR3 contains 15 residues. Trimming removed 1 base from V and 4 bases from J; junction bases left unmatched: 4. The germline gives CDR1 SGHAT, CDR2 FQNNGV. The CDR3, as DNA: TGTGCCAGCAGCTTAGGAGGGACAGGGACCACTGAAGCTTTCTTT. Residues: CASSLGGTGTTEAFF.

The chain is built from TRBV6-6 and TRBJ2-5, with TRBD1 as a possible D gene (6 bases). Trimming removed 7 bases at V and 5 bases at J, with 17 bases between. There are 14 residues in the CDR3. Germline assignment: CDR1 MNHNY and CDR2 SVGAGI (reference sequence). CDR3 coding DNA: TGTGCCAGCACCCCAAGGACAGCCCGGGAGACCCAGTACTTC. Amino acids: CASTPRTARETQYF.

The table lists this clone with a count of one. The chain couples TRBV7-2 to TRBJ2-1; unclear D gene. The V and J ends lost 5 bases and 8 bases respectively, with 16 bases between them. The length of the CDR3 is 14 residues. Germline V gene lookup returns CDR1 SGHTA and CDR2 FQGNSA. The DNA for the CDR3 is TGTGCCAGCAGCATACCCGGTGCTTTCTATGAGCAGTTCTTC. Its protein product is CASSIPGAFYEQFF.

The rearrangement uses TRBV29-1 and TRBJ1-1, with D possibly being TRBD1 (5 bases). CDR3 size: 12 residues. Trimming removed 7 bases at V and 11 bases at J, with 20 bases between. Germline V gene sequence: CDR1 SQVTM, CDR2 ANQGSEA. The CDR3 nucleotides read TGCAGCGAAGTCCGACTCCGGGGGGACGCTTTCTTT. Translated: CSEVRLRGDAFF.

The V gene is TRBV25-1, the J gene TRBJ2-5; D is uncertain. This CDR3 is built from 15 residues. Trimming left V 5 bases short and J 3 bases short, with 16 bases between. Germline assignment: CDR1 MGHDK and CDR2 SYGVNS. In nucleotides, the CDR3 is TGTGCCAGCAGTCCGTTAAGGCGGAGCGAAGAGACCCAGTACTTC. Protein product: CASSPLRRSEETQYF.

This chain uses TRBV27 with TRBJ2-4; D is possibly TRBD1 (7 bases). Germline-derived CDR1 and CDR2 are MNHEY and SMNVEV (reference sequence). Trimming left V 2 bases short and J 0 bases short, with 20 bases between. There are 19 residues in the CDR3. CDR3 in DNA: TGTGCCAGCAGTTTACCCGGGACAGCGATGGGACTAGCCAAAAACATTCAGTACTTC. Encoded protein: CASSLPGTAMGLAKNIQYF.

This clone occurred a few times. The rearrangement joins TRBV30 to TRBJ1-3, with D hard to call. From germline, CDR1 is GTSNPN and CDR2 SVGIG (reference sequence). This CDR3 has 13 amino acids. V was trimmed by 7 bases and J by 0 bases, leaving 10 bases between them. This CDR3 reads CAYSGFSGNTIYF. The CDR3 DNA reads as TGTGCCTATAGCGGATTCTCTGGAAACACCATATATTTT. Full variable domain (rest looked up from reference TRBV30 and TRBJ1-3): SQTIHQWPATLVQPVGSPLSLECTVEGTSNPNLYWYRQAAGRGLQLLFYSVGIGQISSEVPQNLSASRPQDRQFILSSKKLLLSDSGFYLCAYSGFSGNTIYFGEGSWLTVV.

DNA of the CDR3: TGTGCCAGCAGTTCGGGACTAGCGGGGGACCTCACAGATACGCAGTATTTT. It encodes CASSSGLAGDLTDTQYF. This chain joins TRBV27 and TRBJ2-3; 14 positions agree with TRBD2. The CDR3 is made up of 17 amino acids. V lost 4 bases to trimming and J lost 2 bases; unmatched junction nucleotides: 5. Germline V gene lookup returns CDR1 MNHEY and CDR2 SMNVEV (reference sequence).

Comments on this clone: This same CDR3 is encoded by further DNA sequences in the sample. This sequence joins TRBV6-1 and TRBJ1-1; D is uncertain. This CDR3 has 13 residues. Deletions cut 6 bases from V and 0 bases from J, with 8 bases between. Germline-derived CDR1 and CDR2 are MNHNS and SASEGT. CDR3 sequence: CASRTGMNTEAFF. The CDR3 DNA reads TGTGCCAGCAGGACGGGTATGAACACTGAAGCTTTCTTT.

V gene TRBV5-6 combines with J gene TRBJ1-3; D is undetermined. V lost 5 bases and J 0 bases, leaving 12 bases between the germline ends. Per germline, CDR1 SGHDT and CDR2 YYEEEE. The CDR3 sequence is 15 residues long. The CDR3 DNA reads TGTGCCAGCAGACCTGACGGCGGCTCTGGAAACACCATATATTTT. It specifies CASRPDGGSGNTIYF. The complete variable domain, with remaining parts taken from reference TRBV5-6 and TRBJ1-3, reads DAGVTQSPTHLIKTRGQQVTLRCSPKSGHDTVSWYQQALGQGPQFIFQYYEEEERQRGNFPDRFSGHQFPNYSSELNVNALLLGDSALYLCASRPDGGSGNTIYFGEGSWLTVV.

CDR3 nucleotide sequence: TGTGCCAGCAGCCATCTGGCAGGGGTGAACGGGGAGCTGTTTTTT. Translating gives CASSHLAGVNGELFF. The chain carries TRBV14 and TRBJ2-2; possibly TRBD1 for D (6 bases). V lost 3 bases and J 7 bases, leaving 15 bases between the germline ends. The CDR3 is made up of 15 amino acids. Germline V gives CDR1 SGHDN, CDR2 FVKESK.

As DNA, the CDR3 is TGTGCCAGCAGTGACGGGACTCTCCTCTACAATGAGCAGTTCTTC. Its protein is CASSDGTLLYNEQFF. The chain employs TRBV28 and TRBJ2-1; a possible D gene is TRBD2 (6 bases). CDR1 is MDHEN and CDR2 is SYDVKM in the germline V gene. The CDR3 contains 15 residues. V gave up 5 bases and J gave up 3 bases, with 14 bases separating them.

The J gene is TRBJ2-1, the V gene TRBV27; the match to TRBD2 covers 9 bases. V lost 1 base and J lost 8; bases outside the gene matches: 9. This CDR3 is built from 16 residues. The germline gives CDR1 MNHEY, CDR2 SMNVEV (reference sequence). The CDR3 DNA reads as TGTGCCAGCAGTTTATATCCCGGCCTAGCGGGGCATGAGCAGTTCTTC. Its protein is CASSLYPGLAGHEQFF.

The genes are TRBV29-1 and TRBJ2-3; possibly TRBD2 for D (6 bases). Trimming shortened V by 1 base and J by 5 bases, and 10 bases separated the two germline ends. The length of the CDR3 is 13 residues. CDR1 and CDR2 from the germline V gene are SQVTM and ANQGSEA. CDR3 DNA: TGCAGCGTTGAAGCGGGAGTGGGAGATACGCAGTATTTT. Translating it yields CSVEAGVGDTQYF.